Shown below are 14 T cell receptor beta chains from a single sample sequenced in a study of response to subunit inactivated influenza vaccine. A single record per CDR3 protein comes from TCRdb applying MiXCR to the RT-PCR reads. The profile shows under 550,000 distinct CDR3 sequences, roughly 7.6% of them singletons. The specimen was PBMCs from blood, collected around 25 months after vaccination. The source is a man aged 50 to 69 who received an inactivated influenza vaccine.

The genes are TRBV27 and TRBJ2-7; 7 bases are a match to TRBD1. The V and J ends lost 10 bases and 1 base, in that order; junction bases with no gene match: 7. This CDR3 region has 13 residues. In germline, CDR1 is MNHEY, CDR2 SMNVEV (reference sequence). CDR3 coding DNA: TGTGCCAACCTAGGACAGGAATCCTACGAGCAGTACTTC. As protein: CANLGQESYEQYF.

This clonotype was found a few times. The chain carries TRBV2 and TRBJ2-1, with D perhaps TRBD2 (5 bases). V lost 7 bases and J lost 11, with 12 bases in between. The CDR3 is 11 amino acids. The germline V gene encodes CDR1 SNHLY and CDR2 FYNNEI. The chain's CDR3 is CASTDERKQFF. The CDR3, as DNA: TGTGCCAGCACCGACGAGCGGAAGCAGTTCTTC.

The genes are TRBV7-2 and TRBJ2-5; 7 nucleotides agree with TRBD1. In germline, CDR1 is SGHTA, CDR2 FQGNSA. CDR3 length: 14 residues. Trimming removed 7 bases from V and 4 bases from J; junction bases left unmatched: 9. The CDR3 is CASKLDRDRETQYF. CDR3 nucleotides: TGTGCCAGCAAACTAGACAGGGACAGAGAGACCCAGTACTTC.

This clonotype was picked up a small number of times. The V gene is TRBV10-2, the J gene TRBJ2-7, with D unresolved. This CDR3 spans 17 amino acids. Trimming shortened V by 0 bases and J by 3 bases, and 18 bases separated the two germline ends. Germline CDR1 WSHSY, CDR2 SAAADI. The CDR3 region is CASSESSLRQAHYEQYF. CDR3 DNA: TGCGCCAGCAGTGAGTCGTCTCTGAGGCAGGCCCACTACGAGCAGTACTTC.

The CDR3: CSVAGRYTEAFF. CDR3 coding DNA: TGCAGCGTTGCAGGACGGTACACTGAAGCTTTCTTT. V is TRBV29-1 and J is TRBJ1-1, with no clear D. Germline CDR1 reads SQVTM; CDR2 reads ANQGSEA. V was shortened by 4 bases and J by 3 bases, with 9 bases between the two germline ends. The CDR3 has 12 amino acids.

This clonotype turned up a few times. The V and J genes are TRBV29-1 and TRBJ1-2; 9 bases match TRBD1. V shed 8 bases and J 7 bases; nucleotides not matched to a gene: 8. The CDR3 is 12 amino acids. Germline CDR1 is SQVTM and CDR2 is ANQGSEA. The CDR3 DNA sequence: TGCAGCTACACAGGGGGCGAAGGTGGCTACACCTTC. This sequence encodes CSYTGGEGGYTF.

This clonotype was seen more than once but under ten times. V usage is TRBV15 and J usage is TRBJ1-1; perhaps TRBD1 as D (5 bases). Trimming took off 0 bases at V and 6 bases at J, with 14 bases between the two ends. Germline lookup yields CDR1 LNHNV and CDR2 YYDKDF (reference sequence). This CDR3 spans 15 amino acids. This CDR3 reads CATSRDPDTASEAFF. The CDR3 nucleotides are TGTGCCACCAGCAGAGATCCGGACACGGCTTCTGAAGCTTTCTTT.

This clonotype was seen ten or more times. The V gene is TRBV2, the J gene TRBJ1-2; TRBD1 agrees at 7 bases. The V and J ends lost 0 bases and 4 bases, in that order; junction bases with no gene match: 5. The germline V gene encodes CDR1 SNHLY and CDR2 FYNNEI. The CDR3 is 15 amino acids. CDR3 DNA sequence: TGTGCCAGCAGTGAAGCGGGGGGGACAGTCTATGGCTACACCTTC. Its protein is CASSEAGGTVYGYTF. The variable domain in full, completed from reference TRBV2 and TRBJ1-2, reads EPEVTQTPSHQVTQMGQEVILRCVPISNHLYFYWYRQILGQKVEFLVSFYNNEISEKSEIFDDQFSVERPDGSNFTLKIRSTKLEDSAMYFCASSEAGGTVYGYTFGSGTRLTVV.

The rearrangement uses TRBV28 and TRBJ1-2; D remains unclear. The germline V and J ends were trimmed by 4 bases and 4 bases, with 10 bases remaining between them. Germline CDR1 is MDHEN and CDR2 is SYDVKM. The CDR3 length is 13 residues. The CDR3 DNA sequence: TGTGCCAGCAGTTCACAAGTGGTCTATGGCTACACCTTC. This gives the protein CASSSQVVYGYTF.

Only a few counts were recorded for this clonotype. V and J are TRBV12-5 and TRBJ2-1, with no clear D. The CDR3 has 12 residues. The V end was cut by 0 bases, the J end by 10 bases, with 7 bases between. CDR1 is LGHNT, CDR2 FRNRAP, per germline. The CDR3: CASGLVPREQFF. CDR3 DNA sequence: TGTGCTAGTGGTTTGGTACCCAGAGAGCAGTTCTTC. Complete variable domain (other parts from reference TRBV12-5 and TRBJ2-1): DARVTQTPRHKVTEMGQEVTMRCQPILGHNTVFWYRQTMMQGLELLAYFRNRAPLDDSGMPKDRFSAEMPDATLATLKIQPSEPRDSAVYFCASGLVPREQFFGPGTRLTVL.

The table lists this clonotype with many counts. This chain connects TRBV20-1 to TRBJ2-7; unclear D gene. Looked up from germline, CDR1 is DFQATT and CDR2 is SNEGSKA (reference sequence). The CDR3 contains 12 residues. The V end was cut by 0 bases, the J end by 3 bases, with 6 bases between. CDR3 loop: CSARDNGYEQYF. CDR3 sequence (DNA): TGCAGTGCTAGAGATAACGGCTACGAGCAGTACTTC.

The V and J genes are TRBV5-1 and TRBJ1-1, with 7 nucleotides matching TRBD1. Per germline, CDR1 SGHRS and CDR2 YFSETQ. With V trimmed by 0 bases and J by 1 base, 6 bases remained unmatched. The CDR3 length is 16 residues. CDR3 nucleotide sequence: TGCGCCAGCAGCTTGGGACAGGGCGCTCCGAACACTGAAGCTTTCTTT. It specifies CASSLGQGAPNTEAFF.

The chain combines TRBV4-2 with TRBJ2-1; D is unclear. V was shortened by 0 bases and J by 0 bases, with 12 bases between the two germline ends. Germline V gives CDR1 LGHNA, CDR2 YNFKEQ. This CDR3 is built from 17 residues. CDR3 in DNA: TGTGCCAGCAGCCAAGATCGTGGCGGCCGCTCCTACAATGAGCAGTTCTTC. It translates to CASSQDRGGRSYNEQFF.

The chain carries TRBV18 and TRBJ1-2; D is unclear. The CDR3 runs to 14 residues. Between the trimmed V and J ends, which lost 3 bases and 2 bases, there was a span of 10 bases. The V gene's germline CDR1 is KGHSH and CDR2 LQKENI. CDR3 sequence: CASSPTQTNYGYTF. DNA for the CDR3: TGTGCCAGCTCACCGACACAGACCAACTATGGCTACACCTTC.